These 22 T cell receptor beta chains originate from one sample sequenced in a study of blood T cell repertoires in COVID-19. Some clones are missing from TCRdb's copy, which holds only in-frame ones; the method was immunoSEQ multiplex PCR. The table shows more than 100,000 clones, with roughly 90% occurring only once. Sequenced sample: peripheral blood. The receptors stem from a woman aged 55 to 70 with acute or convalescent COVID-19.

This clone was observed once. This chain joins TRBV29-1 and TRBJ1-2; 8 bases are a match to TRBD1. The CDR3 is 14 residues long. J gave up 7 bases and V 0 bases, and 7 bases lay outside the gene matches. Per germline, CDR1 SQVTM and CDR2 ANQGSEA. In DNA, the CDR3 is TGCAGCGTTGAAGATCCGACAGGGGCTTTTGGCTACACCTTC. This gives the protein CSVEDPTGAFGYTF.

This clone was observed a single time. CDR3 loop: CASSPRGQTEAFF. CDR3 DNA: TGTGCCAGCAGCCCCAGGGGGCAAACTGAAGCTTTCTTT. The chain couples TRBV7-2 to TRBJ1-1, with 8 bases matching TRBD1. CDR3 size: 13 residues. CDR1 SGHTA and CDR2 FQGNSA come from the germline V gene. V was pared by 5 bases and J by 5 bases, with 4 bases of the junction left unmatched.

This chain connects TRBV3-1 (or the pseudogene TRBV3-2) to TRBJ1-2; 10 positions agree with TRBD1. CDR3 length: 16 amino acids. The germline gives CDR1 LGHDT, CDR2 YNNKEL (reference sequence). Trimming at V came to 5 bases and at J to 4 bases, leaving 10 bases not matched to a gene. The CDR3 coding sequence is TGTGCCAGCAGCGTTTCCGGGACAGGGGCCCTCTATGGCTACACCTTC. It specifies CASSVSGTGALYGYTF.

This clone showed up just a few times. The rearrangement joins TRBV3-1 (or the pseudogene TRBV3-2) to TRBJ1-1; D may be TRBD1 (5 bases). The CDR3 is 15 residues long. V was pared by 1 base and J by 6 bases, with 15 bases between. CDR1 and CDR2 from the germline V gene are LGHDT and YNNKEL (reference sequence). CDR3 residues: CASSQVNSRGAEAFF. The CDR3 nucleotides are TGTGCCAGCAGCCAAGTGAACAGCCGGGGGGCTGAAGCTTTCTTT.

The chain joins TRBV9 to TRBJ2-7, with 9 bases matching TRBD2. Germline values: CDR1 SGDLS, CDR2 YYNGEE. With 0 bases clipped from V and 5 bases from J, the junction kept 9 bases outside the gene matches. The CDR3 is 16 residues long. The CDR3 coding sequence is TGTGCCAGCAGCGTAGGACCCAGCGGGAGGATCAACGAGCAGTACTTC. Protein sequence: CASSVGPSGRINEQYF. The full variable domain, with the rest looked up from reference TRBV9 and TRBJ2-7, is DSGVTQTPKHLITATGQRVTLRCSPRSGDLSVYWYQQSLDQGLQFLIQYYNGEERAKGNILERFSAQQFPDLHSELNLSSLELGDSALYFCASSVGPSGRINEQYFGPGTRLTVT.

This chain connects TRBV7-3 to TRBJ2-1; 8 positions match TRBD2. The CDR3 loop spans 14 amino acids. V dropped 2 bases and J dropped 4; count of bases not matched to a gene: 1. The V gene's germline CDR1 is SGHTA and CDR2 FQGTGA. The CDR3 nucleotides read TGTGCCAGCAGCTTATTAGCGGGGTACAATGAGCAGTTCTTC. This codes for CASSLLAGYNEQFF.

The chain has TRBV15 and TRBJ1-5, with D possibly matching TRBD1 (5 bases). The germline V gene encodes CDR1 LNHNV and CDR2 YYDKDF (reference sequence). This CDR3 comprises 15 residues. Trimming left V 2 bases short and J 1 base short, with 9 bases between. Here the CDR3 reads CATSRSGLSNQPQHF. CDR3 DNA sequence: TGTGCCACCAGCAGATCGGGACTAAGCAATCAGCCCCAGCATTTT.

V is TRBV10-3 and J is TRBJ1-1, with D perhaps TRBD1 (5 bases). This CDR3 spans 13 amino acids. V shed 2 bases and J shed 1 base, with 5 bases lying between them. Per germline, CDR1 ENHRY and CDR2 SYGVKD. The CDR3 here is CAISEDRNTEAFF. CDR3 DNA: TGTGCCATCAGTGAGGACAGGAACACTGAAGCTTTCTTT.

The genes are TRBV23-1 and TRBJ1-5; tentatively, D is TRBD1 (6 bases). TRBV23-1 is assigned to the ORF class and has an uncertain function. The CDR3 has 16 amino acids. V lost 4 bases and J 2 bases, leaving 15 bases between the germline ends. CDR3 protein: CASSPCLGAGNQPQHF. The CDR3 DNA reads TGCGCCAGCAGTCCATGTCTGGGGGCCGGCAATCAGCCCCAGCATTTT.

V usage is TRBV29-1 and J usage is TRBJ2-7; D unresolved. The germline gives CDR1 SQVTM, CDR2 ANQGSEA. This CDR3 is 9 amino acids long. V lost 7 bases to trimming and J lost 6 bases, with 7 bases between them. The CDR3 DNA reads as TGCAGCGCCGGTCCCGAGCAGTACTTC. Amino acids: CSAGPEQYF.

The chain is built from TRBV5-4 and TRBJ1-2, with 8 bases aligning to TRBD1. Germline loops: CDR1 SGHNT, CDR2 YYREEE (reference sequence). The CDR3 has 14 residues. V shed 4 bases, J shed 5 bases, and the junction held 7 bases outside the gene matches. For the CDR3, the DNA is TGTGCCAGCAGCGCAGTGGGACAGGATTATGGCTACACCTTC. Translation gives CASSAVGQDYGYTF.

CDR3 nucleotides: TGTGCCAGCGGCCTTCGGGGAGCGGGGCAAGAGACCCAGTACTTC. It specifies CASGLRGAGQETQYF. The chain couples TRBV28 to TRBJ2-5; the match to TRBD2 covers 7 bases. This CDR3 spans 15 amino acids. Unmatched junction bases numbered 11, after V lost 8 bases and J lost 2 bases. The germline CDR1 and CDR2 sequences are MDHEN and SYDVKM.

This chain connects TRBV5-1 to TRBJ1-2; 11 nucleotides line up with TRBD1. The trim removed 4 bases at V and 6 bases at J, leaving 17 bases unmatched. Per the germline V gene, CDR1 is SGHRS and CDR2 is YFSETQ. This CDR3 has 18 residues. Here the CDR3 reads CASSIRTGGRTIGNGYTF. The CDR3 DNA reads as TGCGCCAGCAGCATACGGACAGGGGGCCGGACGATTGGAAATGGCTACACCTTC.

The rearrangement joins TRBV5-4 to TRBJ2-3; D not resolved. This CDR3 contains 15 residues. The germline gives CDR1 SGHNT, CDR2 YYREEE (reference sequence). The V gene lost 4 bases and the J gene lost 5 bases, with 17 bases spanning the gap. CDR3 sequence reads: CASSLSSRLQDTQYF. CDR3 nucleotides: TGTGCCAGCAGCCTATCAAGTCGACTTCAAGATACGCAGTATTTT.

This chain links TRBV7-9 with TRBJ1-1; 8 bases are a match to TRBD1. Germline CDR1 is SEHNR and CDR2 is FQNEAQ (reference sequence). V shed 4 bases and J 11 bases; nucleotides not matched to a gene: 12. The length of the CDR3 is 14 residues. The CDR3 loop reads CASSYSQGAGGAFF. In nucleotides, the CDR3 is TGTGCCAGCAGCTACTCCCAGGGGGCGGGTGGGGCTTTCTTT.

A single count supports this clone. This rearrangement joins TRBV5-1 to TRBJ1-5; TRBD1 agrees at 10 bases. The CDR3 spans 15 residues. The junction had 8 bases not matched to a gene; V was cut back by 4 bases and J by 7 bases. Germline V gene lookup returns CDR1 SGHRS and CDR2 YFSETQ. Here the CDR3 reads CASSGGQGRNQPQHF. CDR3 DNA: TGCGCCAGCAGCGGGGGACAGGGGAGGAACCAGCCCCAGCATTTT.

The chain combines TRBV24-1 with TRBJ2-2; 8 bases are shared with TRBD2. Germline CDR1 and CDR2: KGHDR and SFDVKD. This CDR3 is built from 16 residues. The trim removed 3 bases at V and 6 bases at J, leaving 8 bases unmatched. CDR3 residues: CATSDPLAGTAGELFF. CDR3 coding DNA: TGTGCCACCAGTGATCCGTTAGCGGGAACGGCCGGGGAGCTGTTTTTT.

This chain connects TRBV3-1 (or the pseudogene TRBV3-2) to TRBJ1-2; D is possibly TRBD1 (5 bases). The germline V and J ends were trimmed by 4 bases and 8 bases, with 8 bases remaining between them. The CDR3 extends over 11 amino acids. From germline, CDR1 is LGHDT and CDR2 YNNKEL (reference sequence). Written as DNA, the CDR3 is TGTGCCAGCAGCCCAGGGAAGGGCTACACCTTC. Protein sequence: CASSPGKGYTF.

The V gene is TRBV28, the J gene TRBJ1-4, with 8 positions matching TRBD1. The CDR3 spans 14 residues. Germline CDR1 and CDR2: MDHEN and SYDVKM. With 4 bases clipped from V and 12 bases from J, the junction kept 10 bases outside the gene matches. CDR3 residues: CASSSPGGGRELFF. CDR3 DNA: TGTGCCAGCAGTTCCCCAGGGGGCGGCCGGGAACTGTTTTTT.

This chain connects TRBV16 to TRBJ1-2; D is unclear. Germline values: CDR1 KGHSY, CDR2 FQNENV. The CDR3 spans 11 residues. V lost 3 bases and J 8 bases, leaving 7 bases between the germline ends. The DNA for the CDR3 is TGTGCCAGCAGCCATCGAGAAGGCTACACCTTC. Its protein is CASSHREGYTF.

The rearrangement joins TRBV11-3 to TRBJ2-5; 9 bases map to TRBD2. The length of the CDR3 is 14 residues. Germline loops: CDR1 SGHNT, CDR2 YENEEA. Trimming removed 1 base from V and 3 bases from J; junction bases left unmatched: 0. The CDR3 loop reads CASSLGLAEETQYF. The CDR3 bases are TGTGCCAGCAGCTTAGGACTAGCGGAAGAGACCCAGTACTTC.

The chain uses TRBV28 and TRBJ1-2, with D uncertain. V dropped 5 bases and J dropped 2 bases, with 15 bases sitting between them. CDR3 length: 15 amino acids. CDR1 MDHEN and CDR2 SYDVKM come from the germline V gene. The CDR3 protein is CASSLLIPPNYGYTF. In DNA, the CDR3 is TGTGCCAGCAGTCTCCTAATTCCCCCCAACTATGGCTACACCTTC.